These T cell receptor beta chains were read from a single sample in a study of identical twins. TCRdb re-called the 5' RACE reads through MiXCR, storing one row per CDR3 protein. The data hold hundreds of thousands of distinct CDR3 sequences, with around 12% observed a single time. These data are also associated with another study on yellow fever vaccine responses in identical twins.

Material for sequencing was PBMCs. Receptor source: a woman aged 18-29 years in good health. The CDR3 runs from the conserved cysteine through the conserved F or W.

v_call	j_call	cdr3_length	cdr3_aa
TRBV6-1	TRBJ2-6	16	CASSTQAHSGANVLTF
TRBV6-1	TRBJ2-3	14	CASSESAWADTQYF
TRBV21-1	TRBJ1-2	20	CASSNQSSGTGVAHCYGYTF
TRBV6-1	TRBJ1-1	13	CASSDVDVTEAFF
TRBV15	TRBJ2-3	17	CATSTRGSGGSIDTQYF
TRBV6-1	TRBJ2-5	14	CASSEGTLTETQYF
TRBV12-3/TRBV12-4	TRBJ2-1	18	CAISNRQGSSSSYNEQFF
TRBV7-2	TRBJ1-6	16	CASSLGWGLPGSPLHF
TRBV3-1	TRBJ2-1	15	CASTRTSGHYNEQFF
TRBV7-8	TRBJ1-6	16	CASSLAGGFYNSPLHF
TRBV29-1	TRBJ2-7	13	CSVVEKGSYEQYF
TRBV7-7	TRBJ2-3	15	CASSLGGSLGDTQYF
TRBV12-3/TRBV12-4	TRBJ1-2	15	CASSLEGQGRRGYTF
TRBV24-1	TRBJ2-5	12	CATKGLQETQYF
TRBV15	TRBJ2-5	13	CATSRGPPSTQYF
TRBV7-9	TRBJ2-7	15	CASSLVQGSFHEQYF
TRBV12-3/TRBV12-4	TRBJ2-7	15	CASSTAGTGKDEQYF
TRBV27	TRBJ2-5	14	CASSVLAGAETQYF
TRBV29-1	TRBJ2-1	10	CSVVTPEQFF
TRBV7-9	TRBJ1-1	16	CASSLGSGGMNTEAFF
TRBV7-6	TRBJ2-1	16	CASSEAGTVSYNEQFF
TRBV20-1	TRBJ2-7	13	CSARSGYSYEQYF
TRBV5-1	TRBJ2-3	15	CASSPGQGGTDTQYF
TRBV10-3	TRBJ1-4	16	CAISELQAGANEKLFF
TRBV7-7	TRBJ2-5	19	CASRGGTSGSWSYQETQYF
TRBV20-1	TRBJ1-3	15	CSAGAAVRSGNTIYF
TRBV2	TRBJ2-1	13	CASRRVAVNEQFF
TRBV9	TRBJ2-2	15	CASSPHTGNTGELFF
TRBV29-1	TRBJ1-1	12	CSAQTANTEAFF
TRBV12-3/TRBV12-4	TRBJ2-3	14	CASSFSRDTDTQYF
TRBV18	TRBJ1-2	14	CASSPPSRDYGYTF
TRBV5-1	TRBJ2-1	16	CASSFMRDFSYNEQFF
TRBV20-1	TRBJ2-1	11	CGVFSWTLVFF
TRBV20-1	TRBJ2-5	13	CSARGPVGETQYF
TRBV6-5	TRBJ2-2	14	CASSYGSGSGELFF
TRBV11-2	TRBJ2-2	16	CASSQGQATGSGELFF
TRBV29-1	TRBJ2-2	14	CSVEIRLSTGELFF
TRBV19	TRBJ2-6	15	CASKTVRSGANVLTF
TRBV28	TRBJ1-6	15	CASSFLTLNNSPLHF
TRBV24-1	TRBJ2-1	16	CATSDLDFGDTKRQFF
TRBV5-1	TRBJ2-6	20	CASSLDGLDIAASGANVLTF
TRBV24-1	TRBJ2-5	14	CATSDGQVQETQYF
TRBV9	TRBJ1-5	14	CASSETGSNQPQHF
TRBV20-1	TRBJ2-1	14	CSARDSVSYNEQFF
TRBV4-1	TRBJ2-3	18	CASSQDGGIRTSTDTQYF
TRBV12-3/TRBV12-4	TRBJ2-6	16	CASSLGRFSGANVLTF
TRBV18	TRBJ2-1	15	CASSPPLGQGNEQFF
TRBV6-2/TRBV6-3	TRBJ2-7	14	CASSRQGWGYEQYF
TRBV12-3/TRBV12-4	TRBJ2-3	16	CASSLAWGLAGDTQYF
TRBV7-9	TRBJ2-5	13	CASSIQGRETQYF
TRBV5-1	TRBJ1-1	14	CASSPAGGWTEAFF
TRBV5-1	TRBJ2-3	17	CASSLGAGSSLTDTQYF
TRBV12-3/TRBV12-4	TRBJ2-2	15	CASSFDRGNTGELFF
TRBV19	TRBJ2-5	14	CASSMGGGQETQYF
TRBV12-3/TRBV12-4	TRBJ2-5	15	CASSTTEAAQETQYF
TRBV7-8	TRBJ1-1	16	CASSSRPSRGVQGAFF
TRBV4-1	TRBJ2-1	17	CASSQERGGYSYNEQFF
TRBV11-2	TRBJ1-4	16	CASSLDYPGAGRKLFF
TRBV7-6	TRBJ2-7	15	CASSLETSGFYEQYF